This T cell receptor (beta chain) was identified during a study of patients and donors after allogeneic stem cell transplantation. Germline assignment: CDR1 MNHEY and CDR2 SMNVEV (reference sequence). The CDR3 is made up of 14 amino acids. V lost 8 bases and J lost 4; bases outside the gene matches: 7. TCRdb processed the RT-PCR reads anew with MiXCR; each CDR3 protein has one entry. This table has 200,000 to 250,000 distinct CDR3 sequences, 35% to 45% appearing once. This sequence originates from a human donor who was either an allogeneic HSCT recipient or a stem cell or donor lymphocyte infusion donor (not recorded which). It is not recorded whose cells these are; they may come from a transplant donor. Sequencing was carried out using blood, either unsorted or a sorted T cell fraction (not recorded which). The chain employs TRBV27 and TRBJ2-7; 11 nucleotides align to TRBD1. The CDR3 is CASSLGQGVYEQYF. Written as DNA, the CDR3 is TGTGCCAGCTCTTTGGGACAGGGGGTATACGAGCAGTACTTC.